The entry that follows covers one T cell receptor beta chain sequence. Its target is unknown. This record comes from a study of OX40 agonist ivuxolimab in advanced cancers. At the level of the study: Under the entry rules, prior anti-PD-1, anti-PD-L1 or anti-CTLA-4 therapy was allowed, and about 40% had some.

The junction had 6 bases not matched to a gene; V was cut back by 3 bases and J by 4 bases. This CDR3 comprises 15 residues. The method was immunoSEQ multiplex PCR; TCRdb's version includes in-frame clones alone and lacks a portion of them. The sample lists tens of thousands of clones; 83% were seen once. Patients were ruled out by autoimmune disease history or systemic immunosuppression. Regarding the study as a whole: At 0.1 to 3.0 mg/kg and by week 6, clonal expansion occurred in CD4+ and CD8+ blood T cells.

J is TRBJ1-5 and V is TRBV5-3; TRBD1 aligns across 8 bases. TRBV5-3 is marked as an open reading frame, function uncertain. The specimen was CD4+ or CD8+ T cells sorted from blood, collected in a trial of the OX40 agonist ivuxolimab. This sequence originates from an adult with an advanced solid tumor such as melanoma, head and neck, liver or kidney cancer. CDR3 nucleotides: TGTGCCAGAAGCTATAGCTACAGGGGGAATCAGCCCCAGCATTTT. It yields the protein CARSYSYRGNQPQHF.